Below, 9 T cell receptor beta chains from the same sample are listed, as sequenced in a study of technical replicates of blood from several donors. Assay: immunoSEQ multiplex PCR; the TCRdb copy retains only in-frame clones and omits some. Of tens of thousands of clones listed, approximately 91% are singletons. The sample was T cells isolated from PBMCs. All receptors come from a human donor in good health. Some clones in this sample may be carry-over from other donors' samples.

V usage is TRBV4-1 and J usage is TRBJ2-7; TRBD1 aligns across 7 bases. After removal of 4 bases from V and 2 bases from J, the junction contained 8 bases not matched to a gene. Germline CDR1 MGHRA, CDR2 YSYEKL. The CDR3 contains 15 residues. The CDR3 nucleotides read TGCGCCAGCAGCCTATCGACAGGGAATCCCTACGAGCAGTACTTC. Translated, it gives CASSLSTGNPYEQYF.

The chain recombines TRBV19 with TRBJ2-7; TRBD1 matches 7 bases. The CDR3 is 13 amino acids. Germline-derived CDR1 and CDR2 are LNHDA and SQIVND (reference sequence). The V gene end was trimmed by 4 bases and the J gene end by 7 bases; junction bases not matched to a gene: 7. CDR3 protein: CASSTRGSDEQYF. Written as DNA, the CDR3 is TGTGCCAGTAGTACCAGGGGGTCTGATGAGCAGTACTTC.

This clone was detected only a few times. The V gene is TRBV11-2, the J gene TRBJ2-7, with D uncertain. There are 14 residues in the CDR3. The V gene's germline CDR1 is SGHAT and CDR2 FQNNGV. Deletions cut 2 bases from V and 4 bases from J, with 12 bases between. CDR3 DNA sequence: TGTGCCAGCAGCTTAACTTTCGAGCCATACGAGCAGTACTTC. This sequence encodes CASSLTFEPYEQYF.

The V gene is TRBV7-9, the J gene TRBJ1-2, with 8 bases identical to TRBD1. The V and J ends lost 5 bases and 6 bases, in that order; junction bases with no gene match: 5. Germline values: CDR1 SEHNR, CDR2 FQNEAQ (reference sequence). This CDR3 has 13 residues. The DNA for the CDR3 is TGTGCCAGCAGCCGTCAGGGGGCTAATGGCTACACCTTC. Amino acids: CASSRQGANGYTF. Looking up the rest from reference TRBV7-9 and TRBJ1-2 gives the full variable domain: DTGVSQNPRHKITKRGQNVTFRCDPISEHNRLYWYRQTLGQGPEFLTYFQNEAQLEKSRLLSDRFSAERPKGSFSTLEIQRTEQGDSAMYLCASSRQGANGYTFGSGTRLTVV.

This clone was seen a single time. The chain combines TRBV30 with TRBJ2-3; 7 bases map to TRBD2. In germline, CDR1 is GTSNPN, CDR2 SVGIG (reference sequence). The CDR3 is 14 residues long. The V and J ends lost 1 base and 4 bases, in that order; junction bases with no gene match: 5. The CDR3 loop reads CAWSEGLEADTQYF. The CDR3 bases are TGTGCCTGGAGTGAAGGACTAGAGGCAGATACGCAGTATTTT. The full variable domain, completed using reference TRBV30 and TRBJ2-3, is SQTIHQWPATLVQPVGSPLSLECTVEGTSNPNLYWYRQAAGRGLQLLFYSVGIGQISSEVPQNLSASRPQDRQFILSSKKLLLSDSGFYLCAWSEGLEADTQYFGPGTRLTVL.

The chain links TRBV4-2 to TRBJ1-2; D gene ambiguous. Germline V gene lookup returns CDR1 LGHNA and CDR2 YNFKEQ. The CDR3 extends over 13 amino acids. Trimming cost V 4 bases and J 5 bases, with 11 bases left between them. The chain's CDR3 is CASSLTGGYGYTF. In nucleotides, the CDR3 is TGTGCCAGCAGCCTCACGGGCGGGTATGGCTACACCTTC.

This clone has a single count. In DNA, the CDR3 is TGTGCCAGCAGCTTAGGGACAGGGGTCGAGGATGGCTACACCTTC. This codes for CASSLGTGVEDGYTF. V and J are TRBV7-9 and TRBJ1-2, with TRBD1 matching over 9 bases. The CDR3 has 15 residues. Per the germline V gene, CDR1 is SEHNR and CDR2 is FQNEAQ (reference sequence). V lost 1 base to trimming and J lost 6 bases; unmatched junction nucleotides: 6.

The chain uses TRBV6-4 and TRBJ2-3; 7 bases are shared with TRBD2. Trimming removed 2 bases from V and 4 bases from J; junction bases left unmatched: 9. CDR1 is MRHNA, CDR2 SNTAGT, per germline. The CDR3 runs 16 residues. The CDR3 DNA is TGTGCCAGCAGTGACGAGGGGCAGCGGGACGCAGATACGCAGTATTTT. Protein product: CASSDEGQRDADTQYF.

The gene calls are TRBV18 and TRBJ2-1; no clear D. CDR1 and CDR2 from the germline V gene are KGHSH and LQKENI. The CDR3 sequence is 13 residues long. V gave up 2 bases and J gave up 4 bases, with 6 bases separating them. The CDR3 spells CASSPAGYNEQFF. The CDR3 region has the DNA TGTGCCAGCTCACCAGCCGGTTACAATGAGCAGTTCTTC. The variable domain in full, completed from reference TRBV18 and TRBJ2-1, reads NAGVMQNPRHLVRRRGQEARLRCSPMKGHSHVYWYRQLPEEGLKFMVYLQKENIIDESGMPKERFSAEFPKEGPSILRIQQVVRGDSAAYFCASSPAGYNEQFFGPGTRLTVL.